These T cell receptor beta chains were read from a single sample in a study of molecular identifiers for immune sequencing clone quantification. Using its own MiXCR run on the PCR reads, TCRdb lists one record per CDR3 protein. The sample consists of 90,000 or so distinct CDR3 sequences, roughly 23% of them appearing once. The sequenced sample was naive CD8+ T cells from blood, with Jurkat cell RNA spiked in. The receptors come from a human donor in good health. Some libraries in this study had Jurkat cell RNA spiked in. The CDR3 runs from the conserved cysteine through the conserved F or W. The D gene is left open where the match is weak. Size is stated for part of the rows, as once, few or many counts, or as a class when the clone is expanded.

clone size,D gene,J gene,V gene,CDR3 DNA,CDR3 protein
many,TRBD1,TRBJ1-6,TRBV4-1,TGCGCCAGCAGCCAAGTTGAGGGGGCGCAAGGTAATTCACCCCTCCACTTT,CASSQVEGAQGNSPLHF
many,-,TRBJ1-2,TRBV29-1,TGCAGCGTGGCGGGGGGGATAAACTATGGCTACACCTTC,CSVAGGINYGYTF
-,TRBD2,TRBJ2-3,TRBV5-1,TGCGCCAGCAGCTTGGTCACCAGATTGCGGGGGGGCACAGATACGCAGTATTTT,CASSLVTRLRGGTDTQYF
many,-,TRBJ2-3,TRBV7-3,TGTGCCAGCAGCTTATTGGGAGGAGGGGCAGATACGCAGTATTTT,CASSLLGGGADTQYF
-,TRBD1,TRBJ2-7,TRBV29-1,TGCAGCGTACCTATCGTGGACAGGGGGGTCTACGAGCAGTACTTC,CSVPIVDRGVYEQYF
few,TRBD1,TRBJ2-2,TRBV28,TGTGCCAGCAGAACCGGGACAGGGCCCGGGGAGCTGTTTTTT,CASRTGTGPGELFF
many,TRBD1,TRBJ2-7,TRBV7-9,TGTGCCAGCAGTCCCGGAGGACAGGGAGTGTACGAGCAGTACTTC,CASSPGGQGVYEQYF
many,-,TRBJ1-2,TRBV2,TGTGCCAGCAGCCGGGACACAACTAACTATGGCTACACCTTC,CASSRDTTNYGYTF
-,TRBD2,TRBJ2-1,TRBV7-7,TGTGCCAGCAGCTTTGGGCTAGCGGGTCCCGGGGGGCAGTTCTTC,CASSFGLAGPGGQFF
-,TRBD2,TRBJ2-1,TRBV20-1,TGCAGTGCTGCCGCATACCCCAGACTAGCGGGGGACAACAATGAGCAGTTCTTC,CSAAAYPRLAGDNNEQFF
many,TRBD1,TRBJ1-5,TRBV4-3,TGCGCCAGCAGCCAAGGGACAGGGGGTAATCAGCCCCAGCATTTT,CASSQGTGGNQPQHF
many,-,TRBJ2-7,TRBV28,TGTGCCAGCAGTTTATTCGGGGGAAGCGCGGCCTACGAGCAGTACTTC,CASSLFGGSAAYEQYF
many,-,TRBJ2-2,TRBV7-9,TGTGCCAGCAGCTCCCACGGCGCGGACACCGGGGAGCTGTTTTTT,CASSSHGADTGELFF
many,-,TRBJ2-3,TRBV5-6,TGTGCCAGCAGCTTGGGTCTGGGGGCGGGAGATACGCAGTATTTT,CASSLGLGAGDTQYF
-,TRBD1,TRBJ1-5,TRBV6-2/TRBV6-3,TGTGCCAGCAGTTACCCCGCAGGACAGGGGGTAAGCAATCAGCCCCAGCATTTT,CASSYPAGQGVSNQPQHF
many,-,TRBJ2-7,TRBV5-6,TGTGCCAGCAGCTTAGGAGGCAGCTCCTACGAGCAGTACTTC,CASSLGGSSYEQYF
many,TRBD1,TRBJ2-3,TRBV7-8,TGTGCCAGCAGCTGGCCGGGACAGGGTCTAAAAGATACGCAGTATTTT,CASSWPGQGLKDTQYF
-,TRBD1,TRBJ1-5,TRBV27,TGTGCCAGCAGTCAACAGGGGGCTTTTCAGCCCCTGCATTTT,CASSQQGAFQPLHF
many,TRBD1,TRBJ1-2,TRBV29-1,TGCAGCGTTGATCCGGGACAGGGGAGAGCCATAGGGGGCTACACCTTC,CSVDPGQGRAIGGYTF
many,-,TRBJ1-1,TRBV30,TGTGCCTGGAGAGGCACTGAAGCTTTCTTT,CAWRGTEAFF
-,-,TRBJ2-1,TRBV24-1,TGTGCCACCAGTGACAGCATCCTGGGCTCGTACAATGAGCAGTTCTTC,CATSDSILGSYNEQFF
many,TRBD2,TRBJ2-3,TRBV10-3,TGTGCCACCCGACTAGCGGGGGAAGATACGCAGTATTTT,CATRLAGEDTQYF
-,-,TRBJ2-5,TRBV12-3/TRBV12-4,TGTGCCAGCAGTTTGTGGAACCAAGAGACCCAGTACTTC,CASSLWNQETQYF
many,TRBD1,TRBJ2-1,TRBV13,TGTGCCAGCAGCCAAACCGGGACAGGGCCGGGGAAGGAGCAGTTCTTC,CASSQTGTGPGKEQFF
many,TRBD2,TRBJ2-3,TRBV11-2,TGTGCCAGCCTGGCTAGCGGGACGTCAGATACGCAGTATTTT,CASLASGTSDTQYF
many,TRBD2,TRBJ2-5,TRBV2,TGTGCCAGCACTTGGAGCGGGGGCCCCCAAGAGACCCAGTACTTC,CASTWSGGPQETQYF
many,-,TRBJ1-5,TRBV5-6,TGTGCCAGCAGCAGCACTACAGGGTTGGGCAATCAGCCCCAGCATTTT,CASSSTTGLGNQPQHF
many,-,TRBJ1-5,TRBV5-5,TGTGCCAGCAGCTTGGGGACGATGGGTCAGCCCCAGCATTTT,CASSLGTMGQPQHF
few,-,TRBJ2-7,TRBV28,TGTGCCAGCAGTTTATATCTAGCCCTAAGGGGCTACGAGCAGTACTTC,CASSLYLALRGYEQYF
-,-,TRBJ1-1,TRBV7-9,TGTGCCAGCAGCTGGTCGGAGTGGTCGAACACTGGAGCTTTCTTT,CASSWSEWSNTGAFF
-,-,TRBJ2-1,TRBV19,TGTGCCACCCTTCAGGGAGGGGGGAACAATGAGCAGTTCTTC,CATLQGGGNNEQFF
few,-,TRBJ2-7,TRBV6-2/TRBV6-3,TGTGCCAGCAGTCTTATCGACACCATCTACGAGCAGTACTTC,CASSLIDTIYEQYF
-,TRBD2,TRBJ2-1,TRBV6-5,TGTGCCAGCAGTTACTACTTAGCGGGGATGGATGAGCAGTTCTTC,CASSYYLAGMDEQFF
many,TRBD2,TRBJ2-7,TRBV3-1,TGTGCCAGCAGTCGAACTAGCGCGGTCTACGAGCAGTACTTC,CASSRTSAVYEQYF
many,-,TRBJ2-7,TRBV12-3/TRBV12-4,TGTGCCAGCAGCCGGGGAGTAGGGACTTTGACCTACGAGCAGTACTTC,CASSRGVGTLTYEQYF
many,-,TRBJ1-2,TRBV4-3,TGCGCCAGCAGCCAAGATTGGACAAACTATGGCTACACCTTC,CASSQDWTNYGYTF
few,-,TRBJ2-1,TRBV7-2,TGTGCCAGCAGCTTAGCGAGGGTGGGCGGCCCCTACAATGAGCAGTTCTTC,CASSLARVGGPYNEQFF
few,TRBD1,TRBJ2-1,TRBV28,TGTGCCAGCAGTCCCGGGACAGTCCCCGTATACAATGAGCAGTTCTTC,CASSPGTVPVYNEQFF
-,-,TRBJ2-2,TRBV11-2,TGTGCCAGCAGCGTCGGCCGCGGGGAGAACACCGGGGAGCTGTTTTTT,CASSVGRGENTGELFF
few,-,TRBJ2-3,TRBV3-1,TGTGCCAGCAGCCAAGTATTAGCGCAGGGAGGCACAGATACGCAGTATTTT,CASSQVLAQGGTDTQYF
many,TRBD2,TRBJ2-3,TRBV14,TGTGCCAGCAGCCAAGATCTAGCGGGGGTAATGTATACGCAGTATTTT,CASSQDLAGVMYTQYF
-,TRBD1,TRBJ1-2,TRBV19,TGTGCCAGTAGCAGGGGGTACTATGGCTACACCTTC,CASSRGYYGYTF
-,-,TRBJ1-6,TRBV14,TGTGCCAGCAGCCAAGTTGGTGGGCTAGAACCCCTCCACTTT,CASSQVGGLEPLHF
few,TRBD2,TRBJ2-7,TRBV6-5,TGTGCCAGCAGCCCCTTGGTAGCGGGGCTCTCCTACGAGCAGTACTTC,CASSPLVAGLSYEQYF
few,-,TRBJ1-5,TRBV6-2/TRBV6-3,TGTGCCAGCAGTTACAATGGGGGAAGCAATCAGCCCCAGCATTTT,CASSYNGGSNQPQHF
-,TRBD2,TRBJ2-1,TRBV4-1,TGCGCCAGCAGCCACTTAGCGGGCGGAGGTAGCAATGAGCAGTTCTTC,CASSHLAGGGSNEQFF
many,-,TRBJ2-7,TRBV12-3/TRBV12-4,TGTGCCAGCAGTTGGGGGGAAGCCTACGAGCAGTACTTC,CASSWGEAYEQYF
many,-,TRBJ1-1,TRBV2,TGTGCCAGCAGTGAAGAAGGGCAGGGGTACACTGAAGCTTTCTTT,CASSEEGQGYTEAFF
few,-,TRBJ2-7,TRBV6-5,TGTGCCAGCAGTGAGTGGGGGACTTCCGACTACGAGCAGTACTTC,CASSEWGTSDYEQYF
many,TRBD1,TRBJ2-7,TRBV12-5,TGTGCTAGTGGTCCGGGACAGGGAAGCTCCTACGAGCAGTACTTC,CASGPGQGSSYEQYF
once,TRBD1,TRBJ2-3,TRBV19,TGTGCCAGTAGTATAGGGACAGGAGGCACAGATACGCAGTATTTT,CASSIGTGGTDTQYF
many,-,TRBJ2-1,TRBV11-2,TGTGCCAGCAGCTTAGAGGGCAACAATGAGCAGTTCTTC,CASSLEGNNEQFF
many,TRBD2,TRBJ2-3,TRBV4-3,TGCGCCAGCAGCCAAGATGCCCCTCTAGCGGGCCCCACAGATACGCAGTATTTT,CASSQDAPLAGPTDTQYF
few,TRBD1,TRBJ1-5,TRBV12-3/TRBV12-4,TGTGCCAGCAGTCCCCAGGGGGCGAACAATCAGCCCCAGCATTTT,CASSPQGANNQPQHF
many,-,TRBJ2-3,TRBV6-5,TGTGCCAGCAGTTACTCTCAGGACGTACCCACTAGCACAGATACGCAGTATTTT,CASSYSQDVPTSTDTQYF